The entry below describes one T cell receptor beta chain. These data originate in a study of cytomegalovirus exposure and HLA in healthy donors. The PCR employed 60 Vbeta primers together with 13 Jbeta primers. Some clones are missing from TCRdb's copy, which holds only in-frame ones; the method was immunoSEQ multiplex PCR. In total, the table holds tens of thousands of clones. Germline loops: CDR1 SGHTA, CDR2 FQGTGA. The CDR3 runs 18 residues. Trimming removed 2 bases at V and 0 bases at J, with 14 bases between. V gene TRBV7-3 combines with J gene TRBJ2-6, with D perhaps TRBD1 (6 bases). The clonotype was recovered from a woman in her twenties or thirties in good health and CMV-seropositive. What was sequenced was PBMCs. This CDR3 is CASSLYAGALSGANVLTF. The DNA for the CDR3 is TGTGCCAGCAGCTTATATGCAGGGGCCCTCTCTGGGGCCAACGTCCTGACTTTC.